These 2 T cell receptor beta chains were sequenced from one sample in a study of T cell clonality in common variable immunodeficiency (dated by TCRdb to the mid-2010s). Library creation used the immunoSEQ multiplex PCR assay. TCRdb provides this immuneACCESS table in a form limited to in-frame rearrangements. Some clones are lacking; in checked studies, under half of them reflect an unresolved V gene, and why the rest are absent is not known. Listed for this sample are approximately 42,000 clones, none observed only a single time. The top ten clonotypes cover over 1.2% of the sample. Sequencing used peripheral blood mononuclear cells. The receptors derive from a person between 18 and 75 years old in good health.

This clone was seen repeatedly, ten times or more. The CDR3 is cut off 3 residues early in the read; its end comes from the germline J gene. The rearrangement links TRBV15 to TRBJ2-3; tentatively, D is TRBD1 (5 bases). The CDR3 is 13 residues long. Germline CDR1 is LNHNV and CDR2 is YYDKDF (reference sequence). With 0 bases removed from V and 6 bases from J, the gap between germline ends came to 7 bases. The sequenced part of the CDR3 DNA is TGTGCCACCAGCAGAGATTCAGGGGATACG. Translating it yields CATSRDSGDT. The CDR3 in full is CATSRDSGDTQYF.

The table lists this clone with many counts. The read gets to within 3 residues of the CDR3 end, and the germline J gene fills in the rest. This sequence joins TRBV20-1 and TRBJ1-5, with a tentative D call TRBD1 (5 bases). Germline CDR1 DFQATT, CDR2 SNEGSKA (reference sequence). The V end lost 1 base, the J end lost 0 bases, and 13 bases lay between the germline ends. The CDR3 has 16 residues. Incomplete CDR3 DNA: TGCAGTGCTAGAGGAGGGGCAGGTGATAGCAATCAGCCC. Translated, it gives CSARGGAGDSNQP. The complete CDR3 reads CSARGGAGDSNQPQHF.